This T cell receptor beta chain derives from a study of blood T cell repertoires in COVID-19. Per the study methods: Quantification of nucleated cells was approximated via reference gene primer amplification. Sequencing used immunoSEQ multiplex PCR; TCRdb keeps in-frame clones, though not all of them. V, J and clone size reflect that table, while D and trimming were determined from the DNA. This sample yields under 300,000 clones, of which roughly 86% are seen a single time; 6% to 9% belongs to the top ten. J was trimmed by 9 bases and V by 5 bases; bases with no gene match: 7. Germline CDR1 and CDR2: MNHEY and SMNVEV (reference sequence). This CDR3 has 13 residues.

This TCR was recovered from a woman aged 70-85 years with active or convalescent COVID-19. Material: peripheral blood. This chain joins TRBV27 and TRBJ1-2; 9 bases are shared with TRBD1. CDR3: CASSDRGQGSYTF. The CDR3 DNA is TGTGCCAGCAGTGACCGGGGACAGGGTAGCTACACCTTC.